These T cell receptor beta chains were read from a single sample in a study of graft-versus-host responses after intestinal transplantation. Their recognized antigens are unknown. Sequenced by immunoSEQ multiplex PCR; TCRdb stores in-frame clones only, minus some. The profile shows some 100,000 clones, just under 95% of them singletons. The source was unstimulated CD8+ T cells sorted from spleen or lymph node cells, collected before transplant. These receptors all stem from a human donor who was the organ donor for an intestinal transplant. Each CDR3 is given with its conserved first and last residue. A D gene is named only where the DNA matches it firmly. The size field is filled for only some rows; it gives once, few, many or a size class.

TRBJ1-5,NA,NA,TRBV4-2,CASSPTPGSFARGPQHF
TRBJ2-5,TRBD2,NA,TRBV19,CASSIVAGGTQYF
TRBJ1-1,TRBD1,NA,TRBV7-9,CASRQGAYIEAFF
TRBJ2-7,NA,NA,TRBV19,CASSETGWHEQYF
TRBJ1-1,TRBD1,NA,TRBV5-5,CASSPHRGGEAFF
TRBJ2-7,TRBD1,NA,TRBV28,CASSPNLGRGNSYEQYF
TRBJ2-7,TRBD2,once,TRBV6-1,CASSEETGGPYEQYF
TRBJ2-7,NA,NA,TRBV5-4,CASSPSMGTQYEQYF
TRBJ2-7,NA,once,TRBV5-6,CASSSIAAGIYEQYF
TRBJ2-3,NA,NA,TRBV6-5,CASSAAGPDTQYF
TRBJ2-7,NA,NA,TRBV7-2,CASSPKSPEQYF
TRBJ1-1,NA,NA,TRBV15,CATSRDWGTGTEAFF
TRBJ1-2,NA,once,TRBV7-3,CASTRDSYGYTF
TRBJ1-2,TRBD1,NA,TRBV7-9,CASSSGGRDYGYTF
TRBJ2-7,TRBD2,NA,TRBV9,CASSFSGRASHEQYF
TRBJ1-1,NA,NA,TRBV4-1,CASALFLTAEAFF
TRBJ2-7,NA,NA,TRBV5-4,CASSQEGSIYEQYF
TRBJ1-1,TRBD1,NA,TRBV11-2,CASSLEDRLNTEAFF
TRBJ2-7,TRBD1,NA,TRBV7-9,CASSPGGTGGEQYF
TRBJ2-5,NA,NA,TRBV6-5,CASSWASDRLETQYF
TRBJ2-1,NA,NA,TRBV19,CASSTDYYNEQFF
TRBJ1-1,TRBD1,once,TRBV5-1,CASSLVPGTGDTEAFF
TRBJ2-3,TRBD2,NA,TRBV5-8,CASSPGLAGADTQYF
TRBJ2-5,TRBD2,NA,TRBV7-9,CASSLVLAGQETQYF
TRBJ2-7,TRBD2,NA,TRBV4-1,CASSQGGGISYEQYF
TRBJ2-3,NA,NA,TRBV15,CATSRAVSGVRTDTQYF
TRBJ2-7,NA,NA,TRBV9,CASSPGFFRDEQYF
TRBJ2-1,TRBD2,NA,TRBV9,CASSGGSGEQFF
TRBJ2-7,TRBD2,NA,TRBV9,CASSPSGRGGYEQYF
TRBJ2-2,NA,once,TRBV27,CASRRVPGELFF
TRBJ2-1,TRBD2,NA,TRBV5-4,CASSLVSSGGRDEQFF
TRBJ1-5,NA,NA,TRBV4-2,CASSQYSWSNQPQHF
TRBJ2-7,NA,NA,TRBV19,CASSIPPEARQYF
TRBJ2-7,NA,NA,TRBV4-1,CASSQPTSTYEQYF
TRBJ2-5,TRBD2,NA,TRBV2,CASRTRTSPQETQYF
TRBJ2-2,NA,NA,TRBV7-2,CASSSKAPNTGELFF
TRBJ2-2,NA,NA,TRBV7-8,CASSPDRTGELFF
TRBJ1-2,NA,NA,TRBV2,CASSGPQGYGYTF
TRBJ1-1,TRBD1,NA,TRBV11-2,CASSLGTGGWGGTEAFF
TRBJ2-7,TRBD1,NA,TRBV7-6,CASSLATGVSYEQYF
TRBJ2-1,TRBD2,NA,TRBV7-3,CASSPHGGGEQFF
TRBJ2-5,NA,NA,TRBV5-1,CASSSGLSAGPPETQYF
TRBJ2-5,NA,NA,TRBV19,CASSIDRERKETQYF
TRBJ2-3,NA,NA,TRBV19,CASAVDSDTQYF
TRBJ2-7,NA,NA,TRBV7-3,CASSRNHRVRCEQYF
TRBJ1-5,NA,NA,TRBV19,CASSIGQGYQPQHF
TRBJ1-1,NA,NA,TRBV2,CASTNRPAEAFF
TRBJ2-7,TRBD1,NA,TRBV10-3,CAISGNRDRDHEQYF
TRBJ2-3,NA,NA,TRBV2,CASSDSSTDTQYF
TRBJ2-1,TRBD2,NA,TRBV29-1,CSVTGLAPVYNEQFF
TRBJ2-1,TRBD2,NA,TRBV6-5,CASSPSGGNEQFF
TRBJ2-5,TRBD2,NA,TRBV7-9,CASSLGPSGYPETQYF
TRBJ1-2,NA,few,TRBV5-4,CASSFHGYGYTF